A single TCR beta chain is shown here with its context. The antigen remains unidentified. This sample was taken from a study of cytomegalovirus exposure and HLA in healthy donors. On the study more broadly: One earlier analysis, a look at some 180 million T cells, found some 100 million unique TCR beta sequences. Genotyping showed roughly 86% of a few hundred donors falling in the Caucasian-associated ancestry cluster.

The V gene's germline CDR1 is MNHEY and CDR2 SMNVEV (reference sequence). CDR3 length: 15 residues. Losses at the gene ends were 5 bases for V and 5 bases for J; bases not matched to a gene: 4. PCR was performed using 60 Vbeta and 13 Jbeta primers. Clones were read by immunoSEQ multiplex PCR, and TCRdb kept only the in-frame ones, dropping some. With roughly 57,000 clones in the sample, the ten largest clones hold 12%. The study, taken as a whole, reports: In a later analysis, HLA-associated beta chains showed higher expansion and lower generation probabilities than comparable chains.

This TCR derives from a woman in her 30s in good health and CMV-seropositive. The chain joins TRBV27 to TRBJ2-7; 15 bases align to TRBD2. What was sequenced was PBMCs. In DNA form, the CDR3 reads TGTGCCAGCAGTGCAGGGACTAGCGGGAGGAACGAGCAGTACTTC. Its translation is CASSAGTSGRNEQYF.